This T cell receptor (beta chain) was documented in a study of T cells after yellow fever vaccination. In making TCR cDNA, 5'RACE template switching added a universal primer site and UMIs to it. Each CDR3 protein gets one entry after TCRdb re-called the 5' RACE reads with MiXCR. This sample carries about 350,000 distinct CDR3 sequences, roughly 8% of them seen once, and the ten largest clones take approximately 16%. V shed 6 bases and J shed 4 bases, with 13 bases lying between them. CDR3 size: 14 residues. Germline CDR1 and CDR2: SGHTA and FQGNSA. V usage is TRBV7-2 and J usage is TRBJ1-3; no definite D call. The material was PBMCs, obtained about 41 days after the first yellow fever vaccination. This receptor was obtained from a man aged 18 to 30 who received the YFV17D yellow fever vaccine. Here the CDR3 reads CASSELGGGNTIYF. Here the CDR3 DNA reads TGTGCCAGCAGTGAGTTAGGTGGCGGAAACACCATATATTTT.